These T cell receptor beta chains were read from a single sample in a study of control samples from healthy donors and cancer patients. Assay: immunoSEQ multiplex PCR; the TCRdb copy retains only in-frame clones and omits some. The sample holds 150,000 or so clones; about nine tenths are singletons and the top ten take less than 7%. The sequenced material came from blood. The receptors originated from a man between 18 and 29 years old in good health. The CDR3 runs from the conserved cysteine through the conserved F or W. D genes are given only for firm matches. A clone size is listed for some rows: how often the clone was seen (once, few, many), or a class if it is expanded.

J: TRBJ1-1
D: TRBD1
V: TRBV5-4
size: once
DNA: TGTGCCAGCAGGGCACAGGGGGCCCCGAACACTGAAGCTTTCTTT
CDR3: CASRAQGAPNTEAFF

J: TRBJ2-4
D: TRBD1
V: TRBV2
size: once
DNA: TGTGCCAGCAGTGAAGGGGGATCCGGGACAGGGTCTAGCTGTCGCGCCAAAAACATTCAGTACTTC
CDR3: CASSEGGSGTGSSCRAKNIQYF

J: TRBJ2-7
D: .
V: TRBV11-2
size: .
DNA: TGTGCCAGCAGCTTAGTCCTGGGGGACGAGCAGTACTTC
CDR3: CASSLVLGDEQYF

J: TRBJ1-5
D: .
V: TRBV11-3
size: .
DNA: TGTGCCAGCAGCTTAGTCCAAGGGGTCCAGCATTTT
CDR3: CASSLVQGVQHF

J: TRBJ1-2
D: TRBD1
V: TRBV3-1/TRBV3-2
size: .
DNA: TGTGCCAGCAGCCAAAGGACAGGGGGCTTAGTTAGGTATGGCTACACCTTC
CDR3: CASSQRTGGLVRYGYTF

J: TRBJ1-1
D: .
V: TRBV4-1
size: .
DNA: TGCGCCAGCAGGAACGTGGGGGGGAACACTGAAGCTTTCTTT
CDR3: CASRNVGGNTEAFF

J: TRBJ1-2
D: TRBD1
V: TRBV20-1
size: .
DNA: TGCAGTGCTCGTGCGGGACAGGGGGTTGATGGCTACACCTTC
CDR3: CSARAGQGVDGYTF

J: TRBJ2-3
D: TRBD1
V: TRBV11-3
size: .
DNA: TGTGCCAGCAGCCCGGGACAGGGGGAGGGCAGCACAGATACGCAGTATTTT
CDR3: CASSPGQGEGSTDTQYF

J: TRBJ2-3
D: .
V: TRBV21-1
size: .
DNA: TGTGCCAGCAGCAGTTCTAGAACTAGCACAGATACGCAGTATTTT
CDR3: CASSSSRTSTDTQYF

J: TRBJ1-1
D: .
V: TRBV5-1
size: .
DNA: TGCGCCAGCAGCTTGACAGGGACGCGGACTGAAGCTTTCTTT
CDR3: CASSLTGTRTEAFF

J: TRBJ1-1
D: .
V: TRBV9
size: .
DNA: TGTGCCAGCAGCCCTGGCGGGGCTGAAGCTTTCTTT
CDR3: CASSPGGAEAFF

J: TRBJ2-1
D: TRBD2
V: TRBV9
size: .
DNA: TGTGCCAGCAGCGTAGTGGGGACTACCTACAATGAGCAGTTCTTC
CDR3: CASSVVGTTYNEQFF

J: TRBJ2-1
D: TRBD1
V: TRBV7-6
size: .
DNA: TGTGCCAGCACCCCAACAGGGGGCTCCTACAATGAGCAGTTCTTC
CDR3: CASTPTGGSYNEQFF

J: TRBJ1-4
D: TRBD1
V: TRBV15
size: .
DNA: TGTGCCACCAGCAGAGACGAAATCGGGGACAGGGAAAAACTGTTTTTT
CDR3: CATSRDEIGDREKLFF

J: TRBJ2-6
D: .
V: TRBV14
size: .
DNA: TGTGCCAGCAGCGCTACCAGGGGAAACTCTGGGGCCAACGTCCTGACTTTC
CDR3: CASSATRGNSGANVLTF

J: TRBJ2-1
D: .
V: TRBV7-2
size: few
DNA: TGTGCCAGCAGCCGCCGGGCGGGGATCAGCTCCTACAATGAGCAGTTCTTC
CDR3: CASSRRAGISSYNEQFF

J: TRBJ2-3
D: .
V: TRBV7-2
size: .
DNA: TGTGCCAGCAGCCACCCGCGGACTGGGACTGTCACAGATACGCAGTATTTT
CDR3: CASSHPRTGTVTDTQYF

J: TRBJ2-7
D: .
V: TRBV5-1
size: .
DNA: TGCGCCAGCAGCCGAAGCGGGACAGCACCTGGGGAGCAGTACTTC
CDR3: CASSRSGTAPGEQYF

J: TRBJ1-2
D: TRBD1
V: TRBV6-5
size: .
DNA: TGTGCCAGCCGCGGAGAGGGACAGCTCTATGGCTACACCTTC
CDR3: CASRGEGQLYGYTF

J: TRBJ1-5
D: .
V: TRBV6-5
size: .
DNA: TGTGCCAGCAGTTCCGGGCTAGTATCTGGCAATCAGCCCCAGCATTTT
CDR3: CASSSGLVSGNQPQHF

J: TRBJ2-5
D: TRBD2
V: TRBV14
size: .
DNA: TGTGCCAGCAGCCAGGGACTAGCGGGGGTAGAGACCCAGTACTTC
CDR3: CASSQGLAGVETQYF

J: TRBJ2-1
D: TRBD2
V: TRBV9
size: .
DNA: TGTGCCAGCAGCGTAGGGTCGGCTAGCGGATACAATGAGCAGTTCTTC
CDR3: CASSVGSASGYNEQFF

J: TRBJ2-1
D: TRBD1
V: TRBV12-5
size: .
DNA: TGTGCTAGTGGTTTAGCGAACAGGGGGCTTAATTACTACAATGAGCAGTTCTTC
CDR3: CASGLANRGLNYYNEQFF

J: TRBJ1-3
D: .
V: TRBV4-1
size: few
DNA: TGCGCCAGCAGCCAAGATCGAGCGAGAGGGGTGAACACCATATATTTT
CDR3: CASSQDRARGVNTIYF

J: TRBJ1-6
D: .
V: TRBV6-6
size: .
DNA: TGTGCCAGCAGTCCTCCCCAGTCACCCCTCCACTTT
CDR3: CASSPPQSPLHF

J: TRBJ1-1
D: .
V: TRBV5-1
size: .
DNA: TGCGCCAGCAGCGCGGGACACCGGAACACTGAAGCTTTCTTT
CDR3: CASSAGHRNTEAFF

J: TRBJ1-3
D: TRBD1
V: TRBV14
size: .
DNA: TGTGCCAGCAGCCACGGGACAGGAGCTGGAAACACCATATATTTT
CDR3: CASSHGTGAGNTIYF

J: TRBJ2-5
D: .
V: TRBV4-1
size: .
DNA: TGCGCCAGCAGCCTCCAAACAGGGATCCCTGGGGAGACCCAGTACTTC
CDR3: CASSLQTGIPGETQYF

J: TRBJ2-7
D: TRBD1
V: TRBV7-9
size: .
DNA: TGTGCCAGCAGCTTAGTTGGGCTCCCGGGACAGGGGGCGAACTACGAGCAGTACTTC
CDR3: CASSLVGLPGQGANYEQYF

J: TRBJ2-2
D: .
V: TRBV6-5
size: .
DNA: TGTGCCAGCAGCGACGGGCTACTCACCGGGGAGCTGTTTTTT
CDR3: CASSDGLLTGELFF

J: TRBJ2-7
D: .
V: TRBV7-9
size: .
DNA: TGTGCCAGCAGCTTAGTAATGTACGAGCAGTACTTC
CDR3: CASSLVMYEQYF

J: TRBJ1-3
D: .
V: TRBV6-1
size: .
DNA: TGTGCCAGCAGTGAAGTTTGGCAGTCACTCTCCTTGAGGGACACCATATATTTT
CDR3: CASSEVWQSLSLRDTIYF

J: TRBJ2-3
D: TRBD1
V: TRBV5-1
size: .
DNA: TGCGCCAGCAGCTTGGTCGGACAGGGCATCACAGATACGCAGTATTTT
CDR3: CASSLVGQGITDTQYF

J: TRBJ2-3
D: TRBD1
V: TRBV5-6
size: .
DNA: TGTGCCAGCAGCTTCGACAGGGTTGGCACAGATACGCAGTATTTT
CDR3: CASSFDRVGTDTQYF

J: TRBJ1-1
D: TRBD1
V: TRBV12-3/TRBV12-4
size: once
DNA: TGTGCCAGCAGCGCTAACCTGGGACAGAGAACTTTCTTT
CDR3: CASSANLGQRTFF

J: TRBJ1-2
D: TRBD1
V: TRBV5-1
size: once
DNA: TGCGCCAGCAGCCCCTCCCGGGACAGGGGGACCGGTCTTTATGGCTACACCTTC
CDR3: CASSPSRDRGTGLYGYTF

J: TRBJ1-2
D: .
V: TRBV9
size: once
DNA: TGTGCCAGCAGCACATCCGAAAACGGTAGACATGGCTACACCTTC
CDR3: CASSTSENGRHGYTF

J: TRBJ2-3
D: TRBD1
V: TRBV30
size: .
DNA: TGTGCCTGGAGTGTACCGAAACACAGGGGGCGGCAGTATTTT
CDR3: CAWSVPKHRGRQYF

J: TRBJ2-2
D: .
V: TRBV9
size: .
DNA: TGTGCCAGCAGCGCCGCCACCGGGGAGCTGTTTTTT
CDR3: CASSAATGELFF

J: TRBJ1-1
D: .
V: TRBV6-6
size: .
DNA: TGTGCCAGCAGTAAACCACAGGATGGGAACACTGAAGCTTTCTTT
CDR3: CASSKPQDGNTEAFF

J: TRBJ1-2
D: .
V: TRBV10-3
size: .
DNA: TGTGCCATCAGTGATCCAGGTTATGGCTACACCTTC
CDR3: CAISDPGYGYTF

J: TRBJ2-7
D: .
V: TRBV7-6
size: once
DNA: TGTGCCAGCAGCTTAGTAGAGGGCTCCTACGAGCAGTACTTC
CDR3: CASSLVEGSYEQYF